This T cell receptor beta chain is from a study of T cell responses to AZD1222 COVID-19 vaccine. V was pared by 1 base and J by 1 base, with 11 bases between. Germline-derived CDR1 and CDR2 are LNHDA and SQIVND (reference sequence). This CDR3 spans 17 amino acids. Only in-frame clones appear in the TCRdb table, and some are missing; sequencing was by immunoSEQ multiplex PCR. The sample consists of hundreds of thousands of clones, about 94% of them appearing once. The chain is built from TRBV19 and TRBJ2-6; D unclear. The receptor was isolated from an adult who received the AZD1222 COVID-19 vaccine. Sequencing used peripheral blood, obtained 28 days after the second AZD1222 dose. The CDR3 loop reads CASSIVVIYSGANVLTF. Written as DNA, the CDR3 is TGTGCCAGTAGTATAGTAGTAATATATTCTGGGGCCAACGTCCTGACTTTC.